Listed below are T cell receptor beta chains from one sample, sequenced in a study. TCRdb re-called the RT-PCR reads through MiXCR, storing one row per CDR3 protein. The sample holds about 680,000 distinct CDR3 sequences; around 14% are singletons and the top ten take 3.6%. The sample comprised memory CD4+ T cells from blood. The receptors were gathered from a female donor in good health, serving as a healthy control. The CDR3 runs from the conserved cysteine through the conserved F or W. The D gene is left open where the match is weak. Expanded clones are given a class, and other clones once, few, many or no size at all.

j_call v_call d_call clone_size cdr3_aa cdr3_nt
TRBJ2-2 TRBV5-1 . few CASSLALGAGELFF TGCGCCAGCAGCTTGGCCCTGGGGGCCGGGGAGCTGTTTTTT
TRBJ2-5 TRBV20-1 TRBD1 many CSAVRTGAFRTQYF TGCAGTGCTGTTAGGACAGGGGCCTTCCGAACCCAGTACTTC
TRBJ2-1 TRBV27 . few CASSPRTTLTEQFF TGTGCCAGCAGTCCCAGGACTACGTTAACTGAGCAGTTCTTC
TRBJ2-7 TRBV30 TRBD1 few CAWSPSRTGGYEQYF TGTGCCTGGAGTCCATCCCGGACAGGGGGCTACGAGCAGTACTTC
TRBJ1-1 TRBV20-1 . . CSATPTGVNTEAFF TGCAGTGCTACCCCGACAGGCGTGAACACTGAAGCTTTCTTT
TRBJ1-2 TRBV11-2 . . CASSLSEVYTF TGTGCCAGCAGCTTGTCGGAGGTCTACACCTTC
TRBJ2-5 TRBV20-1 . many CSAGGPGHQETQYF TGCAGTGCTGGAGGCCCGGGACACCAAGAGACCCAGTACTTC
TRBJ2-6 TRBV28 TRBD2 . CASGGGGNSGANVLTF TGTGCCAGCGGTGGGGGGGGTAACTCTGGGGCCAACGTCCTGACTTTC
TRBJ1-5 TRBV20-1 TRBD1 many CSARGPGQGSNQPQHF TGCAGTGCTAGAGGGCCGGGACAGGGGAGCAATCAGCCCCAGCATTTT
TRBJ2-3 TRBV20-1 TRBD2 many CSALAGITDTQYF TGCAGTGCGCTAGCGGGGATCACAGATACGCAGTATTTT
TRBJ2-1 TRBV18 . many CASSPPGRTRNEQFF TGTGCCAGCTCACCACCTGGACGAACGCGCAATGAGCAGTTCTTC
TRBJ1-2 TRBV28 . . CASSLPGRNYGYTF TGTGCCAGCAGTTTACCGGGACGGAACTATGGCTACACCTTC
TRBJ2-7 TRBV27 TRBD2 . CASSPQRLAGGRSLTIEQYF TGTGCCAGCAGTCCACAGCGACTAGCGGGAGGTCGATCCCTTACTATCGAGCAGTACTTC
TRBJ1-5 TRBV28 TRBD1 . CASSPGHRGQNQPQHF TGTGCCAGCAGCCCTGGCCACAGGGGCCAGAATCAGCCCCAGCATTTT
TRBJ1-1 TRBV20-1 . few CSANGAFF TGCAGTGCTAATGGAGCTTTCTTT
TRBJ1-2 TRBV12-3/TRBV12-4 TRBD1 . CASSPPGQSYGYTF TGTGCCAGCAGCCCCCCGGGACAGTCCTATGGCTACACCTTC
TRBJ2-1 TRBV12-3/TRBV12-4 . many CASSLPMGVSYRSNEQFF TGTGCCAGCAGTTTACCCATGGGGGTTAGTTATCGCTCCAATGAGCAGTTCTTC
TRBJ2-1 TRBV20-1 . . CSARDRRTGNNEQFF TGCAGTGCTAGAGATCGGAGGACGGGGAACAATGAGCAGTTCTTC
TRBJ1-5 TRBV12-3/TRBV12-4 . . CASSLRRKDQPQHF TGTGCCAGCAGTTTAAGGCGGAAGGACCAGCCCCAGCATTTT